Detailed here is one T cell receptor (beta chain). These data originate in a study of cytomegalovirus exposure and HLA in healthy donors. In germline, CDR1 is GTSNPN, CDR2 SVGIG (reference sequence). V dropped 2 bases and J dropped 5 bases, with 7 bases sitting between them. The CDR3 extends over 12 amino acids. The study ran its PCR with 60 Vbeta and 13 Jbeta primers. Measured with immunoSEQ multiplex PCR; TCRdb has only the in-frame clones, and not every one. The repertoire holds roughly 150,000 clones, roughly 10% seen once, with under 2% in the top ten. The J gene is TRBJ1-5, the V gene TRBV30; D uncertain. The sequenced sample was PBMCs. This clonotype originated in a man aged 50-59 years in good health and CMV-seronegative. CDR3 sequence reads: CAWSLEDQPQHF. The CDR3 nucleotides are TGTGCCTGGAGTCTGGAGGATCAGCCCCAGCATTTT.